The entry that follows covers one TCR beta chain sequence. Its target is not known. This sample was included in a study of post-analysis software for immune sequencing data. Study background: The cohort encompassed relapsing-remitting, secondary progressive and progressive-relapsing multiple sclerosis disease courses. Whole-study results and caveats: Significantly decreased normalized Chao1 diversity was recorded for multiple sclerosis patients relative to controls. Comparison of patients with controls showed roughly five TRBV segments more frequent in patients, TRBV5-6, TRBV5-1 and TRBV20-1 among them. Batch-matched samples strongly co-clustered by F measure.

Built from TCR beta cDNA, the libraries had unique molecular identifiers in them. Researchers reported a few hundred thousand cDNA molecules coming from about 0.98 to 11 million T cells. In TCRdb, the PCR reads were re-called with MiXCR into one record per CDR3 protein. The sample contains some 700,000 distinct CDR3 sequences, 55% to 60% of which appear only once. The V gene lost 5 bases and the J gene lost 5 bases, with 16 bases spanning the gap. Germline V gene lookup returns CDR1 MNHEY and CDR2 SMNVEV (reference sequence). This CDR3 region has 15 residues. V is TRBV27 and J is TRBJ2-4; D could derive from TRBD1 or TRBD2 (6 bases each). The sequence was obtained from a girl aged 2 to 10 with multiple sclerosis. Sequencing was done on a sample of blood. CDR3 amino acids: CASSPGWGAENIQYF. The CDR3 DNA reads TGTGCCAGCAGTCCCGGATGGGGGGCTGAAAACATTCAGTACTTC.